The table lists the clone carrying this T cell receptor (beta chain) with a few counts. Its antigen is still unknown. The entry originates in a study of beta chain features in type 1 diabetes. Every participating donor gave one draw, a heparinised blood sample averaging about 116 mL. Findings and caveats of the study: Comparison showed that naive, central memory and Treg TCRB repertoires appeared more similar among patients than among healthy donors. Researchers caution that PCR might favor shorter templates, equally among patients and controls. Possibly, sequencing cDNA over-represented cells that had high TCR expression levels.

V was cut by 4 bases and J by 6 bases, with 22 bases left in between. Germline V gives CDR1 SGHTA, CDR2 FQGNSA. The CDR3 length is 17 residues. Of the isolated RNA, all was reverse transcribed, and so the sequenced material was expressed TCRB transcripts. TCRdb's copy holds only in-frame clones and misses some; the assay was immunoSEQ multiplex PCR. The sample records 600,000 to 650,000 clones, about a sixth being singletons. This receptor was taken from a man younger than 35 in good health. The chain joins TRBV7-2 to TRBJ2-4, with D perhaps matching TRBD1 (5 bases). The sample taken for sequencing was naive CD4+ T cells from blood. The CDR3 spells CASSSGTQFDSRNIQYF. As DNA, the CDR3 is TGTGCCAGCAGCTCCGGCACTCAGTTCGACAGTCGAAACATTCAGTACTTC. The whole variable domain, remainder taken from reference TRBV7-2 and TRBJ2-4, is GAGVSQSPSNKVTEKGKDVELRCDPISGHTALYWYRQSLGQGLEFLIYFQGNSAPDKSGLPSDRFSAERTGGSVSTLTIQRTQQEDSAVYLCASSSGTQFDSRNIQYFGAGTRLSVL.